This TCR beta chain was profiled in a study of patients and donors after allogeneic stem cell transplantation. Germline assignment: CDR1 SNHLY and CDR2 FYNNEI. This CDR3 region has 11 residues. V lost 2 bases to trimming and J lost 12 bases, with 11 bases between them. TCRdb fed the RT-PCR reads into MiXCR, producing one record per CDR3 protein. The sample has approximately 160,000 distinct CDR3 sequences; approximately 28% are singletons. This receptor was obtained from a human donor who was either an allogeneic HSCT recipient or a stem cell or donor lymphocyte infusion donor (not recorded which). It is not recorded whose cells these are; they may come from a transplant donor. The chain uses TRBV2 and TRBJ2-7; D is perhaps TRBD1 (5 bases). Sample: blood, either unsorted or a sorted T cell fraction (not recorded which). CDR3 bases: TGTGCCAGCAGTGAATACAGGTTGTTGTACTTC. The encoded protein is CASSEYRLLYF.